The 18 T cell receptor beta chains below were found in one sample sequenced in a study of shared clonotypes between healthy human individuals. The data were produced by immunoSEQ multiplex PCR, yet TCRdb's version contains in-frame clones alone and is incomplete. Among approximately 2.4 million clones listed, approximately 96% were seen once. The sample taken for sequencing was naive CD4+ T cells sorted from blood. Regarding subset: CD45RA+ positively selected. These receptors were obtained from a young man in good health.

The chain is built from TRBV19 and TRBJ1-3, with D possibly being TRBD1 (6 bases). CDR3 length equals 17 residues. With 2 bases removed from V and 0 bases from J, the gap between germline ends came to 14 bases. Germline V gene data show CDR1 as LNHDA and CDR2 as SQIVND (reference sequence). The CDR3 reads CASSILGGLYSGNTIYF. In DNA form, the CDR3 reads TGTGCCAGTAGTATACTAGGGGGACTTTACTCTGGAAACACCATATATTTT.

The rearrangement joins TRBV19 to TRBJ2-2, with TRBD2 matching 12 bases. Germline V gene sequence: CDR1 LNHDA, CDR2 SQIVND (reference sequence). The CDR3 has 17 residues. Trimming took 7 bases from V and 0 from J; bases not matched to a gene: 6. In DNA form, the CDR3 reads TGTGCCAGTAACGCCCCTAGCGGGAGGGCGAACACCGGGGAGCTGTTTTTT. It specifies CASNAPSGRANTGELFF.

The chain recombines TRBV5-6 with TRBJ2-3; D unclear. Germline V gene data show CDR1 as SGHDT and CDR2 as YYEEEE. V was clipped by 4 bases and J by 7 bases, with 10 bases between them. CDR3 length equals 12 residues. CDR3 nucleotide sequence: TGTGCCAGCAGCCCTGGGTTGAATACGCAGTATTTT. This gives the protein CASSPGLNTQYF. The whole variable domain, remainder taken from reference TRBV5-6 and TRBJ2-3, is DAGVTQSPTHLIKTRGQQVTLRCSPKSGHDTVSWYQQALGQGPQFIFQYYEEEERQRGNFPDRFSGHQFPNYSSELNVNALLLGDSALYLCASSPGLNTQYFGPGTRLTVL.

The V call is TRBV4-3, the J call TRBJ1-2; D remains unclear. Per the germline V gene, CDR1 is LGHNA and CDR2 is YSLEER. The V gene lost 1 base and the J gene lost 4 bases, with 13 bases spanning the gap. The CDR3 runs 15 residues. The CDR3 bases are TGCGCCAGCAGCCAAGGGCCGACGGCTGCCTATGGCTACACCTTC. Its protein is CASSQGPTAAYGYTF.

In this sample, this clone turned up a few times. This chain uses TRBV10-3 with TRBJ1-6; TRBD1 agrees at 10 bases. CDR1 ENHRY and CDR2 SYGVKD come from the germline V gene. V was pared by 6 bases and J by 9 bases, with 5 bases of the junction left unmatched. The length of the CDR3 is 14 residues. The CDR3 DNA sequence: TGTGCCATCAGCCCCGGACAGGGGGTTTCACCCCTCCACTTT. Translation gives CAISPGQGVSPLHF.

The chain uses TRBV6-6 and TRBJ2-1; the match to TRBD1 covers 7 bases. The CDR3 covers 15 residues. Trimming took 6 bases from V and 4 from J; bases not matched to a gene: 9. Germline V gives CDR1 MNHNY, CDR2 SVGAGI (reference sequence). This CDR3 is CASRPPGQLYNEQFF. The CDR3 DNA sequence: TGTGCCAGCAGACCTCCGGGACAGCTATACAATGAGCAGTTCTTC.

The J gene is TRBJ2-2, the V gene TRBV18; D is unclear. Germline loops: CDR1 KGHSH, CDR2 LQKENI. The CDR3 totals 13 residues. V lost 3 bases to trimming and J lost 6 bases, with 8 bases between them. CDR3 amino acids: CASSPQSAGELFF. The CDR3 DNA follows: TGTGCCAGCTCACCCCAGAGTGCCGGGGAGCTGTTTTTT.

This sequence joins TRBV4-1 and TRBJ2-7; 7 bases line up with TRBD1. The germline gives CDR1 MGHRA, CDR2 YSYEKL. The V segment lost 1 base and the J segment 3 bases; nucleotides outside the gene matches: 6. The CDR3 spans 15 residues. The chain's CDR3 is CASSQVRDSFYEQYF. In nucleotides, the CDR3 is TGCGCCAGCAGCCAAGTTCGGGACAGTTTCTACGAGCAGTACTTC.

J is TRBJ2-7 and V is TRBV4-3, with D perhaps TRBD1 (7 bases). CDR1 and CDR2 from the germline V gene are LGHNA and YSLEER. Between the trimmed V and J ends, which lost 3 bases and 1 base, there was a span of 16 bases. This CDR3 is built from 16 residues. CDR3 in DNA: TGCGCCAGCAGCCACGTCGGGCAGGGGGGATCCTACGAGCAGTACTTC. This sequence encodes CASSHVGQGGSYEQYF.

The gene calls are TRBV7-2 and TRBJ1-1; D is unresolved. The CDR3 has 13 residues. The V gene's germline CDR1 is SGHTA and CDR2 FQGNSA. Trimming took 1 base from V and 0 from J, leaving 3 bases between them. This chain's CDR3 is CASSLDMNTEAFF. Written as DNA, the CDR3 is TGTGCCAGCAGCTTAGATATGAACACTGAAGCTTTCTTT.

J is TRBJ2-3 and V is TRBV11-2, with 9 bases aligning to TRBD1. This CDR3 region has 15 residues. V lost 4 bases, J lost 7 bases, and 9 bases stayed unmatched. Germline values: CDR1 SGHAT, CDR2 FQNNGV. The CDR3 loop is CASSSGTGRVNTQYF. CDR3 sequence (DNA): TGTGCCAGCAGCTCAGGGACAGGGCGGGTAAATACGCAGTATTTT.

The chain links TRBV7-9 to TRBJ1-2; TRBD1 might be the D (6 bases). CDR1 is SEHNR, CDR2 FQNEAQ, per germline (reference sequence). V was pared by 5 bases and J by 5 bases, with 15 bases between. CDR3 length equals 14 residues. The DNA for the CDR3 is TGTGCCAGCAGCGAAGCGAGAGGGGGGTATGGCTACACCTTC. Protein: CASSEARGGYGYTF.

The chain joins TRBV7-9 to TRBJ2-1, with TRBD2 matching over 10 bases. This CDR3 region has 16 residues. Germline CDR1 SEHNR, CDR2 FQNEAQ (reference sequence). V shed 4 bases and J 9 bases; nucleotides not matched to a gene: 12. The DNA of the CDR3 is TGTGCCAGCAGCTCCGGGACTAGCGAACGGGTCGGTGAGCAGTTCTTC. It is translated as CASSSGTSERVGEQFF.

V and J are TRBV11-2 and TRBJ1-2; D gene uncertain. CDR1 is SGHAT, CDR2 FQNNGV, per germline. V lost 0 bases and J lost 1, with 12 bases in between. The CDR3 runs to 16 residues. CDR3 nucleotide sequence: TGTGCCAGCAGCTTAGATGCGGGGATTTTTAACTATGGCTACACCTTC. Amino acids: CASSLDAGIFNYGYTF.

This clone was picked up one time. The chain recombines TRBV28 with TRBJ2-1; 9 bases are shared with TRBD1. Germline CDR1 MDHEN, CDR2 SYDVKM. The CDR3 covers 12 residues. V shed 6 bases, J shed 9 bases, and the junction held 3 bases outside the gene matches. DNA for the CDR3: TGTGCCAGCAGCACAGGGGGCACTGAGCAGTTCTTC. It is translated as CASSTGGTEQFF. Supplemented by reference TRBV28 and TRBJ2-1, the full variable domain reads DVKVTQSSRYLVKRTGEKVFLECVQDMDHENMFWYRQDPGLGLRLIYFSYDVKMKEKGDIPEGYSVSREKKERFSLILESASTNQTSMYLCASSTGGTEQFFGPGTRLTVL.

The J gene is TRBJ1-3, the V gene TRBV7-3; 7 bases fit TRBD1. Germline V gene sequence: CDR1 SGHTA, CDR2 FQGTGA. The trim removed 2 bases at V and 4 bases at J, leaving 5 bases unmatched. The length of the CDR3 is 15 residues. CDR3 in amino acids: CASSLEGAMGNTIYF. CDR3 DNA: TGTGCCAGCAGCTTAGAGGGGGCAATGGGAAACACCATATATTTT.

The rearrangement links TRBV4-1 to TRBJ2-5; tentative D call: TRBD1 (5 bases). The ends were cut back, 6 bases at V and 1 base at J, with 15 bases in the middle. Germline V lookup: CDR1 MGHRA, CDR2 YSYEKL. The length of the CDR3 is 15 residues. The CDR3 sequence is CASRGWARAQETQYF. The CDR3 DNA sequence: TGCGCCAGCAGGGGATGGGCCAGGGCCCAAGAGACCCAGTACTTC.

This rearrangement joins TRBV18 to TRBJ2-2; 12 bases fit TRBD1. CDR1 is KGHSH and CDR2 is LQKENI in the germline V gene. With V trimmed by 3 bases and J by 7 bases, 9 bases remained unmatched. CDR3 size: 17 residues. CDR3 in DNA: TGTGCCAGCTCACCCCCCGGGACAGGGGGCGATATCGGGGAGCTGTTTTTT. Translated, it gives CASSPPGTGGDIGELFF.